Reported below is one TCR beta chain. Its antigen is unknown. The PCR employed 60 Vbeta primers together with 13 Jbeta primers. The repertoire was sequenced with immunoSEQ multiplex PCR; TCRdb's copy has only in-frame clones and lacks some. The data contain over 150,000 clones, around four fifths of them singletons. This record comes from a study of cytomegalovirus exposure and HLA in healthy donors. Study-wide points: Apart from CMV serostatus, no immune exposure information was available.

The CDR3 extends over 14 amino acids. Trimming left V 5 bases short and J 5 bases short, with 13 bases between. Per germline, CDR1 MDHEN and CDR2 SYDVKM. Sequences were obtained from PBMCs. This TCR was recovered from a woman aged 45 to 65 in good health and CMV-seropositive. This sequence joins TRBV28 and TRBJ1-5; a weak D match, TRBD1 (6 bases). CDR3 residues: CASSGKQGYQPQHF. As DNA, the CDR3 is TGTGCCAGCAGTGGTAAACAGGGCTATCAGCCCCAGCATTTT.